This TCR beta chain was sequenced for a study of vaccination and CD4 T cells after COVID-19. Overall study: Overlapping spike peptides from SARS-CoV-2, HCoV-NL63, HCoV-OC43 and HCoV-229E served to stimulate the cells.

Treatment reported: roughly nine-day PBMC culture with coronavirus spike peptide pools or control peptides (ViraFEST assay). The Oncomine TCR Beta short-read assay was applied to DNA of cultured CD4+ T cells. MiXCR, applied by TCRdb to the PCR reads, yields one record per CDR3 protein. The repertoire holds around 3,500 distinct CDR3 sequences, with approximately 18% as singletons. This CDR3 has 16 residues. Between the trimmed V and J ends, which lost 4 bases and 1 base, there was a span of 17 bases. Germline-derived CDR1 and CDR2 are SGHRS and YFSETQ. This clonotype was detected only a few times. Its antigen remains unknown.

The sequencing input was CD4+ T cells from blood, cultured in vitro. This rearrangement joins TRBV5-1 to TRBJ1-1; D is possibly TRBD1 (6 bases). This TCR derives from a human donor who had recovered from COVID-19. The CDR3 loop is CASSLDSRSWNTEAFF. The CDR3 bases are TGCGCCAGCAGCCTGGACAGCAGGTCCTGGAACACTGAAGCTTTCTTT.